The 19 T cell receptor beta chains reported below all come from one sample, sequenced in a study of a mutant IDH1 vaccine in newly diagnosed glioma. Method: immunoSEQ multiplex PCR; TCRdb's copy keeps in-frame clones and lacks some. The top ten clones hold about 2.2% of a sample with about 40,000 clones, around 83% of them seen once. The time point: week 11, during vaccination. Alongside topical imiquimod, each dose of vaccine comprised 300 ug of mutant IDH1 20-mer peptide. No cognate antigen is known for these TCRs. This sample comprised PBMCs, obtained from a glioma patient whose treatment included an IDH1 peptide vaccine. These receptors were taken from a man aged 40-50 years with glioma.

This clone has just a few counts. This rearrangement joins TRBV27 to TRBJ2-7; 9 nucleotides line up with TRBD1. The CDR3 length is 14 residues. V shed 6 bases, J shed 6 bases, and the junction held 9 bases outside the gene matches. Germline CDR1 reads MNHEY; CDR2 reads SMNVEV (reference sequence). The CDR3 region is CASRPRGQGVEQYF. The CDR3 DNA sequence: TGTGCCAGCAGGCCAAGGGGACAGGGAGTCGAGCAGTACTTC.

The rearrangement links TRBV5-1 to TRBJ2-1; D is ambiguous. V was trimmed by 0 bases and J by 6 bases, leaving 19 bases between them. Germline CDR1 SGHRS, CDR2 YFSETQ. The CDR3 totals 17 residues. The CDR3 DNA reads TGCGCCAGCAGCTTGGTTCGGTTTGGCCAGGTTGGCAATGAGCAGTTCTTC. Amino acid sequence: CASSLVRFGQVGNEQFF. The full variable domain, with the rest looked up from reference TRBV5-1 and TRBJ2-1, is KAGVTQTPRYLIKTRGQQVTLSCSPISGHRSVSWYQQTPGQGLQFLFEYFSETQRNKGNFPGRFSGRQFSNSRSEMNVSTLELGDSALYLCASSLVRFGQVGNEQFFGPGTRLTVL.

The chain is built from TRBV7-6 and TRBJ2-3; no clear D. V was pared by 1 base and J by 5 bases, with 1 base between. CDR1 is SGHVS and CDR2 is FNYEAQ in the germline V gene. This CDR3 spans 11 amino acids. DNA for the CDR3: TGTGCCAGCAGCTTAGAAGATACGCAGTATTTT. Translated, it gives CASSLEDTQYF.

The sample holds a few counts of this clone. The V call is TRBV21-1, the J call TRBJ1-5. TRBV21-1 is labeled a pseudogene. The CDR3 consists of 15 residues. CDR3 DNA sequence: TGTGCCAGCAGCACCTGGGTCGGGAGCAATCAGCCCCAGCATTTT. Protein product: CASSTWVGSNQPQHF.

V gene TRBV2 combines with J gene TRBJ2-1; the D is unclear. V lost 2 bases to trimming and J lost 7 bases, with 6 bases between them. The CDR3 sequence is 12 residues long. Per germline, CDR1 SNHLY and CDR2 FYNNEI. The DNA of the CDR3 is TGTGCCAGCAGTGAACTACGGAATGAGCAGTTCTTC. Protein sequence: CASSELRNEQFF.

The rearrangement uses TRBV5-1 and TRBJ2-5, with D possibly matching TRBD1 (6 bases). From germline, CDR1 is SGHRS and CDR2 YFSETQ. The CDR3 extends over 16 amino acids. V was pared by 4 bases and J by 2 bases, with 18 bases between. This CDR3 is CASSRSPGQLQETQYF. The CDR3, as DNA: TGCGCCAGCAGCCGGAGTCCGGGACAACTACAAGAGACCCAGTACTTC.

The chain is built from TRBV7-9 and TRBJ1-2, with a weak D call TRBD1 (6 bases). CDR1 is SEHNR and CDR2 is FQNEAQ in the germline V gene (reference sequence). The V gene lost 1 base and the J gene lost 9 bases, with 18 bases spanning the gap. The CDR3 contains 15 residues. DNA for the CDR3: TGTGCCAGCAGCTTAGGAGTTTCAGGGGTCTTTCGCTACACCTTC. The encoded protein is CASSLGVSGVFRYTF.

J is TRBJ1-5 and V is TRBV19; 10 bases line up with TRBD1. The CDR3 runs to 17 residues. Per germline, CDR1 LNHDA and CDR2 SQIVND (reference sequence). J was trimmed by 0 bases and V by 4 bases; bases with no gene match: 6. The CDR3 nucleotides read TGTGCCAGTAGTACGGGACAGGGGCCCTATAGCAATCAGCCCCAGCATTTT. It is translated as CASSTGQGPYSNQPQHF.

J is TRBJ2-7 and V is TRBV29-1; unclear D gene. The CDR3 totals 13 residues. CDR1 and CDR2 (germline): SQVTM, ANQGSEA. The V end was cut by 7 bases, the J end by 3 bases, with 16 bases between. The CDR3 loop reads CSALSGWGYEQYF. Written as DNA, the CDR3 is TGCAGCGCCTTGTCGGGTTGGGGCTACGAGCAGTACTTC.

The V and J genes are TRBV6-1 and TRBJ2-7; 13 nucleotides agree with TRBD2. This CDR3 spans 16 amino acids. Trimming cost V 4 bases and J 6 bases; bases outside gene matches: 9. Germline V CDR1 and CDR2: MNHNS, SASEGT. CDR3 coding DNA: TGTGCCAGCAGTGGTGGACAGGGACTAGCGGGACGCGAGCAGTACTTC. It yields the protein CASSGGQGLAGREQYF.

The chain combines TRBV18 with TRBJ1-1, with D possibly TRBD1 on 5 matching bases. Trimming shortened V by 2 bases and J by 1 base, and 11 bases separated the two germline ends. The germline CDR1 and CDR2 sequences are KGHSH and LQKENI. This CDR3 is 15 amino acids long. The CDR3 nucleotides read TGTGCCAGCTCACCATCGGAAGGGGCGAACACTGAAGCTTTCTTT. As protein: CASSPSEGANTEAFF.

The chain links TRBV13 to TRBJ2-1, with a weak D call TRBD2 (5 bases). The ends were cut back, 0 bases at V and 10 bases at J, with 22 bases in the middle. This CDR3 is 17 amino acids long. Germline V gives CDR1 PRHDT, CDR2 FYEKMQ (reference sequence). The DNA for the CDR3 is TGTGCCAGCAGCTTAGGCGGATCCGGGCCCAAGGGAGTCGAGCAGTTCTTC. It translates to CASSLGGSGPKGVEQFF.

This sequence joins TRBV4-2 and TRBJ2-2; 7 nucleotides match TRBD2. The CDR3 loop spans 16 amino acids. Germline CDR1 LGHNA, CDR2 YNFKEQ. V was clipped by 1 base and J by 5 bases; unmatched bases: 7. In nucleotides, the CDR3 is TGTGCCAGCAGCCAAGGGGCAGCGGGAAGGACCGGGGAGCTGTTTTTT. Protein product: CASSQGAAGRTGELFF.

The chain joins TRBV7-9 to TRBJ2-3, with D tentatively TRBD2 (7 bases). Germline V gives CDR1 SEHNR, CDR2 FQNEAQ (reference sequence). CDR3 size: 14 residues. V lost 7 bases, J lost 6 bases, and 17 bases lay in between. CDR3 sequence: CASTRGGGMDTQYF. For the CDR3, the DNA is TGTGCCAGCACCCGGGGAGGGGGTATGGATACGCAGTATTTT.

The chain combines TRBV7-9 with TRBJ2-7; 8 nucleotides agree with TRBD2. The CDR3 loop spans 15 amino acids. V gave up 3 bases and J gave up 6 bases; unmatched junction bases: 10. Germline CDR1 reads SEHNR; CDR2 reads FQNEAQ (reference sequence). Written as DNA, the CDR3 is TGTGCCAGCAGCTTCAAAGCGGGAGTCTCATCCGAGCAGTACTTC. Protein sequence: CASSFKAGVSSEQYF. The entire variable domain, with the rest obtained from reference TRBV7-9 and TRBJ2-7, is as follows: DTGVSQNPRHKITKRGQNVTFRCDPISEHNRLYWYRQTLGQGPEFLTYFQNEAQLEKSRLLSDRFSAERPKGSFSTLEIQRTEQGDSAMYLCASSFKAGVSSEQYFGPGTRLTVT.

This clone has only a few counts. The chain combines TRBV10-3 with TRBJ2-7; 10 bases map to TRBD1. CDR1 is ENHRY and CDR2 is SYGVKD in the germline V gene. The CDR3 loop spans 14 amino acids. Trimming at V came to 4 bases and at J to 7 bases, leaving 7 bases not matched to a gene. For the CDR3, the DNA is TGTGCCATCAGTGTCTTGGGACAGGGGTATGAGCAGTACTTC. Translation gives CAISVLGQGYEQYF.

V is TRBV7-9 and J is TRBJ2-2; D might be TRBD2 (5 bases). Germline CDR1 is SEHNR and CDR2 is FQNEAQ (reference sequence). V gave up 0 bases and J gave up 10 bases, with 15 bases separating them. CDR3 length: 15 amino acids. This CDR3 reads CASSLARAARAELFF. In DNA form, the CDR3 reads TGTGCCAGCAGCTTAGCGCGGGCAGCCCGCGCGGAGCTGTTTTTT.

This chain connects TRBV4-2 to TRBJ2-3; possible D gene TRBD2, 5 bases. The germline gives CDR1 LGHNA, CDR2 YNFKEQ. This CDR3 has 17 residues. The V gene lost 4 bases and the J gene lost 2 bases, with 19 bases spanning the gap. The CDR3 here is CASSREGFVGNTDTQYF. The CDR3 DNA reads TGTGCCAGCAGCCGCGAGGGATTTGTGGGAAACACAGATACGCAGTATTTT.

This sequence joins TRBV5-8 and TRBJ1-2, with D possibly being TRBD1 (5 bases). This CDR3 comprises 12 residues. Germline V gene lookup returns CDR1 SGHTS and CDR2 YDEGEE. Trimming cost V 3 bases and J 4 bases, with 7 bases left between them. CDR3 sequence reads: CASSWGSYGYTF. Written as DNA, the CDR3 is TGTGCCAGCAGCTGGGGGTCCTATGGCTACACCTTC. Full variable domain (remainder filled in from reference TRBV5-8 and TRBJ1-2): EAGVTQSPTHLIKTRGQQATLRCSPISGHTSVYWYQQALGLGLQFLLWYDEGEERNRGNFPPRFSGRQFPNYSSELNVNALELEDSALYLCASSWGSYGYTFGSGTRLTVV.